This T cell receptor (beta chain) was retrieved from a study of shared clonotypes between healthy human individuals. General study findings and limits: Exclusively blood specimens were collected; tissue repertoires likely differ.

This clone is a singleton in its sample. No antigen is known for it. Replicate sorted-subset PCRs were loaded with approximately 200 ng DNA, 30,000 or so T cell genomes. TCRdb's table, derived via immunoSEQ multiplex PCR, lists solely in-frame clones and lacks some. In the table there are approximately 2.1 million clones, roughly 93% of which are singletons. CDR3 length: 15 amino acids. Germline lookup yields CDR1 SNHLY and CDR2 FYNNEI. The ends were cut back, 6 bases at V and 3 bases at J, with 15 bases in the middle. Sequences were obtained from naive CD4+ T cells from PBMCs. Stated subset: CD45RA+ positively selected. This receptor was obtained from a man between 18 and 29 years old in good health. Some clones in this sample may be carry-over from other donors' samples. This rearrangement joins TRBV2 to TRBJ1-5, with D possibly matching TRBD1 (5 bases). The CDR3 sequence: CASRGAGTINQPQHF. The CDR3, as DNA: TGTGCCAGCAGGGGAGCCGGGACCATCAATCAGCCCCAGCATTTT. The full variable domain, in which reference TRBV2 and TRBJ1-5 provide the parts outside the CDR3, is EPEVTQTPSHQVTQMGQEVILRCVPISNHLYFYWYRQILGQKVEFLVSFYNNEISEKSEIFDDQFSVERPDGSNFTLKIRSTKLEDSAMYFCASRGAGTINQPQHFGDGTRLSIL.